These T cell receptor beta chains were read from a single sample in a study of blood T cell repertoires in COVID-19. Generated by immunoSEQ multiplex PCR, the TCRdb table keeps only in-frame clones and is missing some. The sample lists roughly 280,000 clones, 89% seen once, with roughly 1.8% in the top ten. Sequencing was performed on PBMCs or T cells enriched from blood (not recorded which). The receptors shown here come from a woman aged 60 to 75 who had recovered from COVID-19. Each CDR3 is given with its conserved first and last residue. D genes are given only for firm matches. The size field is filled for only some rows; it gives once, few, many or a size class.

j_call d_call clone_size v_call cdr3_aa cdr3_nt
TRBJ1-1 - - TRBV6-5 CATRRGRSTEAFF TGTGCCACCCGTAGGGGTCGGAGCACTGAAGCTTTCTTT
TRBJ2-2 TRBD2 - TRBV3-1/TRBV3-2 CASSLRTSAGELFF TGTGCCAGCAGCCTTCGGACTAGCGCCGGGGAGCTGTTTTTT
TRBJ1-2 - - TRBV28 CASTLGTHSYGYTF TGTGCCAGCACCCTAGGAACACACTCCTATGGCTACACCTTC
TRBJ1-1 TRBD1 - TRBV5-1 CASSLGTGVLNTEAFF TGCGCCAGCAGCCTCGGGACAGGGGTACTCAACACTGAAGCTTTCTTT
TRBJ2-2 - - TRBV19 CASSKRIGQPSAGELFF TGTGCCAGTAGTAAACGGATTGGACAGCCAAGTGCCGGGGAGCTGTTTTTT
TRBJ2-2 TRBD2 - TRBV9 CASSVESGRVTGELFF TGTGCCAGCAGCGTAGAAAGCGGGAGGGTCACCGGGGAGCTGTTTTTT
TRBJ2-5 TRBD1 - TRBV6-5 CASRGTDQETQYF TGTGCCAGCAGGGGGACAGACCAAGAGACCCAGTACTTC
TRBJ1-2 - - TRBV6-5 CASTEGSVRYTF TGTGCCAGCACCGAGGGCTCGGTCCGCTACACCTTC
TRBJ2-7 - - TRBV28 CASSLFWATRPYEQYF TGTGCCAGCAGTTTATTCTGGGCCACAAGACCTTACGAGCAGTACTTC
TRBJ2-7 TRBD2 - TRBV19 CASQGAGFYEQYF TGTGCCAGTCAAGGAGCGGGATTCTACGAGCAGTACTTC
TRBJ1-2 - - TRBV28 CATPSDAANYGYTF TGTGCCACCCCCTCCGATGCGGCGAACTATGGCTACACCTTC
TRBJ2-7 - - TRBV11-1 CASSLGTYGEQYF TGTGCCAGCAGCTTAGGGACATATGGCGAGCAGTACTTC
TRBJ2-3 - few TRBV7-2 CASSLVRRERTDTQYF TGTGCCAGCAGCTTAGTCCGGCGGGAACGCACAGATACGCAGTATTTT
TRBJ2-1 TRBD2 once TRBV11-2 CASSLSPLAGLNEQFF TGTGCCAGCAGCTTATCCCCTTTAGCGGGCCTCAATGAGCAGTTCTTC
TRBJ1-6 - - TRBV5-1 CASSLQGFTNNSPLHF TGCGCCAGCAGCTTGCAGGGGTTTACCAATAATTCACCCCTCCACTTT
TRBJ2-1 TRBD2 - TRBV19 CASSIRREGYNEQFF TGTGCCAGTAGTATCCGGCGGGAGGGTTACAATGAGCAGTTCTTC
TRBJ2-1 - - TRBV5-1 CASRVGTGSYNEQFF TGCGCCAGCAGGGTCGGGACTGGCTCGTACAATGAGCAGTTCTTC
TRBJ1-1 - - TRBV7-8 CASSLVFGDTEAFF TGTGCCAGCAGCTTAGTGTTCGGAGACACTGAAGCTTTCTTT
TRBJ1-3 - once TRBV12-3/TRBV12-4 CASNRGSGNTIYF TGTGCCAGCAATAGGGGCTCTGGAAACACCATATATTTT
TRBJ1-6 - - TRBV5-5 CASSVGGNSPLHF TGTGCCAGCAGCGTGGGGGGCAATTCACCCCTCCACTTT
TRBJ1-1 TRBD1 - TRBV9 CASSPRGGTAFNTEAFF TGTGCCAGCAGCCCCCGGGGGGGGACAGCTTTTAACACTGAAGCTTTCTTT
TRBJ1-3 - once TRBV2 CASSVGRVHGNTIYF TGTGCCAGCAGTGTGGGCAGGGTTCATGGAAACACCATATATTTT
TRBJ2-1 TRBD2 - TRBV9 CASSIAGESYNEQFF TGTGCCAGCAGCATAGCGGGAGAATCCTACAATGAGCAGTTCTTC
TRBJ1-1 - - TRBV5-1 CASSLAVGGTEAFF TGCGCCAGCAGCTTGGCCGTGGGGGGCACTGAAGCTTTCTTT
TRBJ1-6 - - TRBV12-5 CASGLVLGGGSNSPLHF TGTGCTAGTGGTTTGGTACTTGGGGGGGGTAGTAATTCACCCCTCCACTTT
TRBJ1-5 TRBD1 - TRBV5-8 CASSSRRTGSNQPQHF TGTGCCAGCAGCTCAAGAAGGACAGGGAGCAATCAGCCCCAGCATTTT
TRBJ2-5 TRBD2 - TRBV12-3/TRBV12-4 CASRFGGEETQYF TGTGCCAGCAGATTCGGGGGGGAAGAGACCCAGTACTTC
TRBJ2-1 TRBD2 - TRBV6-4 CASSDSGLAGGSSYNEQFF TGTGCCAGCAGTGACTCAGGACTAGCGGGGGGGAGCTCCTACAATGAGCAGTTCTTC
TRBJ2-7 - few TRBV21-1 CASSKGRQANSYEQYF TGTGCCAGCAGCAAAGGGAGGCAGGCAAACTCCTACGAGCAGTACTTC
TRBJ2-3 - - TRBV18 CASSPVSDTQYF TGTGCCAGCTCACCTGTCTCAGATACGCAGTATTTT
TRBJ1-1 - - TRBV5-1 CASSSKGGNSNTEAFF TGCGCCAGCAGCTCAAAGGGGGGGAACTCGAACACTGAAGCTTTCTTT
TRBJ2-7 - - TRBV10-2 CASSEGGSYEQYF TGCGCCAGCAGTGAAGGGGGATCCTACGAGCAGTACTTC
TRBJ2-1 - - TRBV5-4 CASSMDVVYNEQFF TGTGCCAGCAGCATGGACGTAGTTTACAATGAGCAGTTCTTC
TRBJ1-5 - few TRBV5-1 CASSPGQGSQPQHF TGCGCCAGCAGCCCAGGGCAGGGGTCACAGCCCCAGCATTTT
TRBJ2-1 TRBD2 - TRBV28 CASTSTTSGTYNEQFF TGTGCCAGCACCTCCACGACTAGCGGGACCTACAATGAGCAGTTCTTC
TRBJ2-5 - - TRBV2 CASRQDTRETQYF TGTGCCAGCAGACAAGACACAAGAGAGACCCAGTACTTC
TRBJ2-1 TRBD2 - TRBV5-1 CASSLGTSGYNEQFF TGCGCCAGCAGCTTGGGGACTAGCGGGTACAATGAGCAGTTCTTC
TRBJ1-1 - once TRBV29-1 CSVGGGANTEAFF TGCAGCGTTGGAGGGGGGGCGAACACTGAAGCTTTCTTT
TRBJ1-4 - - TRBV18 CASSPRPGVNEKLFF TGTGCCAGCTCACCCCGTCCGGGGGTAAATGAAAAACTGTTTTTT
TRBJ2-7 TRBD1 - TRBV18 CASSPKDRVHEQYF TGTGCCAGCTCACCAAAGGACAGGGTCCACGAGCAGTACTTC
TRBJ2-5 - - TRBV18 CASSQGASGGGGTQYF TGTGCCAGCTCACAAGGCGCTAGCGGTGGAGGGGGGACCCAGTACTTC
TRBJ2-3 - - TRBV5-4 CASSFVSRGTDTQYF TGTGCCAGCAGCTTTGTCAGCCGGGGCACAGATACGCAGTATTTT
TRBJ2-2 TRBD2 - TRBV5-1 CASSLGDYSTGELFF TGCGCCAGCAGCTTGGGGGACTATAGCACCGGGGAGCTGTTTTTT
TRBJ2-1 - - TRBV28 CASSLGGAEYNEQFF TGTGCCAGCAGTTTAGGGGGGGCAGAGTACAATGAGCAGTTCTTC
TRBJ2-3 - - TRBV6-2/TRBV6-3 CASIPSDLSDTQYF TGTGCCAGCATCCCCAGCGACTTATCAGATACGCAGTATTTT
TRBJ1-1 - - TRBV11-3 CASSPDGVAAFF TGTGCCAGCAGCCCCGACGGGGTAGCAGCTTTCTTT
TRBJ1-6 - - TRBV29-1 CSVGGGRGSPLHF TGCAGCGTTGGGGGGGGCCGGGGTTCACCCCTCCACTTT
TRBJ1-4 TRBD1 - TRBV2 CASRTTGTGGEKLFF TGTGCCAGCAGAACTACCGGGACAGGGGGAGAGAAACTGTTTTTT
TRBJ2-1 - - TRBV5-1 CASSLTSPSTSYNEQFF TGCGCCAGCAGCTTGACTTCTCCGTCTACCTCCTACAATGAGCAGTTCTTC
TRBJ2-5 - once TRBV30 CASSGAALRYQETQYF TGTGCCTCTTCTGGGGCAGCCCTTCGGTACCAAGAGACCCAGTACTTC